Shown below are 30 T cell receptor beta chains from a single sample sequenced in a study of regulatory T cells in long-lasting Graves disease. The time point denotes: newly diagnosed GD, antithyroid drugs for less than 3 months. Generation of the TCR library employed RNA extracted from PBMCs. Library construction for TCR beta used iRepertoire HTBI primers and Arm-PCR of CDR3 regions. TCRdb itself ran the multiplex PCR reads through MiXCR, one entry per CDR3 protein. Here the sample spans hundreds of thousands of distinct CDR3 sequences, 15% to 20% being singletons. Separately, the same data were catalogued under a study of T cells in Graves' hyperthyroidism and ophthalmopathy.

Here the sequenced sample was peripheral blood mononuclear cells (PBMCs), taken at new diagnosis, from a patient treated with antithyroid drugs. These receptors were collected from a middle-aged woman with Graves disease.

In this sample, this clonotype turned up many times. The V and J genes are TRBV3-1 and TRBJ2-1; TRBD1 might be the D (5 bases). Trimming took off 0 bases at V and 1 base at J, with 13 bases between the two ends. This CDR3 is built from 17 residues. Germline V gene lookup returns CDR1 LGHDT and CDR2 YNNKEL (reference sequence). For the CDR3, the DNA is TGTGCCAGCAGCCAAGAGTTCAAGGGGCTATCCTACAATGAGCAGTTCTTC. It is translated as CASSQEFKGLSYNEQFF.

The chain is built from TRBV6-9 and TRBJ1-1; 10 positions match TRBD1. The germline V gene has CDR1 MNHGY and CDR2 SVAAGI. Trimming cost V 3 bases and J 5 bases; bases outside gene matches: 6. CDR3 length equals 15 residues. Written as DNA, the CDR3 is TGTGCCAGCAGTTACTCCTGGACAGGGGGAACTGAAGCTTTCTTT. Translating it yields CASSYSWTGGTEAFF.

This clonotype was recorded at least ten times. The gene calls are TRBV3-1 and TRBJ2-3; D uncertain. The CDR3 totals 14 residues. Germline V gives CDR1 LGHDT, CDR2 YNNKEL (reference sequence). V was trimmed by 0 bases and J by 3 bases, leaving 7 bases between them. The CDR3 region is CASSQEWWTDTQYF. The CDR3 bases are TGTGCCAGCAGCCAAGAATGGTGGACAGATACGCAGTATTTT.

In its sample, this clonotype was seen many times. CDR3 protein: CASSRYRQGSTDTQYF. CDR3 sequence (DNA): TGTGCCAGCAGCAGATACAGACAGGGATCGACAGATACGCAGTATTTT. The chain recombines TRBV7-9 with TRBJ2-3, with 7 positions matching TRBD1. In germline, CDR1 is SEHNR, CDR2 FQNEAQ (reference sequence). Trimming cost V 5 bases and J 3 bases; bases outside gene matches: 11. This CDR3 spans 16 amino acids.

At least ten counts were recorded for this clonotype. V usage is TRBV5-1 and J usage is TRBJ1-5; TRBD1 matches 7 bases. The CDR3 is made up of 17 amino acids. Per the germline V gene, CDR1 is SGHRS and CDR2 is YFSETQ. J lost 0 bases, V lost 4 bases, and 10 bases had no gene match. CDR3 bases: TGCGCCAGCAGCCCCGACCGGGACAGAAGTAGCAATCAGCCCCAGCATTTT. Its translation: CASSPDRDRSSNQPQHF.

This clonotype was counted at least ten times. The chain recombines TRBV12-3 or TRBV12-4 with TRBJ1-4, with TRBD1 matching over 7 bases. This CDR3 is built from 16 residues. Trimming cost V 6 bases and J 1 base; bases outside gene matches: 8. The CDR3 region is CASSPGGRGTNEKLFF. CDR3 sequence (DNA): TGTGCCAGCAGCCCAGGGGGGCGAGGAACTAATGAAAAACTGTTTTTT.

The chain uses TRBV5-6 and TRBJ1-2, with 8 positions matching TRBD1. The germline V gene encodes CDR1 SGHDT and CDR2 YYEEEE. Trimming removed 5 bases from V and 4 bases from J; junction bases left unmatched: 7. The CDR3 has 14 residues. CDR3 DNA: TGTGCCAGCAGTTTTAGACAGGGGATCTATGGCTACACCTTC. Its translation is CASSFRQGIYGYTF.

This clonotype was counted a few times. V is TRBV20-1 and J is TRBJ2-5; tentatively, D is TRBD1 (6 bases). Trimming pared 1 base from V and 5 bases from J, leaving 14 bases between. This CDR3 is built from 14 residues. CDR1 DFQATT and CDR2 SNEGSKA come from the germline V gene (reference sequence). The CDR3 spells CSARVEGGGETQYF. In nucleotides, the CDR3 is TGCAGTGCTAGAGTCGAAGGGGGTGGGGAGACCCAGTACTTC.

In this sample, this clonotype turned up many times. V is TRBV10-3 and J is TRBJ2-7, with D maybe TRBD2 (5 bases). V was clipped by 3 bases and J by 6 bases, with 12 bases between them. Looked up from germline, CDR1 is ENHRY and CDR2 is SYGVKD. This CDR3 is built from 13 residues. CDR3 bases: TGTGCCATCAGTGACTCGGACTTTACCGAGCAGTACTTC. This encodes CAISDSDFTEQYF.

This clonotype appeared a few times. V usage is TRBV27 and J usage is TRBJ1-4; TRBD1 matches 7 bases. This CDR3 is built from 15 residues. The germline V gene encodes CDR1 MNHEY and CDR2 SMNVEV (reference sequence). The ends lost 1 base at V and 3 bases at J; junction bases unmatched: 2. CDR3 residues: CASSLLGTANEKLFF. As DNA, the CDR3 is TGTGCCAGCAGTTTATTGGGGACAGCTAATGAAAAACTGTTTTTT.

V and J are TRBV20-1 and TRBJ1-5, with TRBD1 matching over 8 bases. The CDR3 loop spans 15 amino acids. V was pared by 6 bases and J by 11 bases, with 18 bases of the junction left unmatched. The germline V gene encodes CDR1 DFQATT and CDR2 SNEGSKA (reference sequence). CDR3 DNA: TGCAGTGCCGAACTCGCCGGACAGGGTTCTTCCTCCCAGCATTTT. Translated, it gives CSAELAGQGSSSQHF.

There are a few counts of this clonotype. The chain couples TRBV30 to TRBJ1-5, with 7 bases lining up with TRBD1. The trim removed 6 bases at V and 6 bases at J, leaving 14 bases unmatched. Germline-derived CDR1 and CDR2 are GTSNPN and SVGIG (reference sequence). This CDR3 is 15 amino acids long. CDR3 sequence reads: CACGSGQGGSQPQHF. CDR3 coding DNA: TGTGCCTGTGGCTCGGGGCAGGGGGGGAGTCAGCCCCAGCATTTT.

This clonotype came up many times. The chain carries TRBV3-1 and TRBJ1-1, with TRBD1 as a possible D gene (5 bases). The length of the CDR3 is 10 residues. The germline gives CDR1 LGHDT, CDR2 YNNKEL (reference sequence). Trimming removed 5 bases at V and 8 bases at J, with 6 bases between. The CDR3 loop is CASSGTEAFF. CDR3 bases: TGTGCCAGCAGCGGGACCGAAGCTTTCTTT.

This clonotype has just a few counts. The chain has TRBV28 and TRBJ2-5; 12 bases are shared with TRBD1. Per the germline V gene, CDR1 is MDHEN and CDR2 is SYDVKM. The CDR3 runs to 18 residues. Trimming cost V 2 bases and J 5 bases; bases outside gene matches: 12. CDR3 in amino acids: CASSLRPGQGALSETQYF. CDR3 coding DNA: TGTGCCAGCAGTTTACGGCCGGGACAGGGGGCGCTGTCGGAGACCCAGTACTTC. Complete variable domain (other parts from reference TRBV28 and TRBJ2-5): DVKVTQSSRYLVKRTGEKVFLECVQDMDHENMFWYRQDPGLGLRLIYFSYDVKMKEKGDIPEGYSVSREKKERFSLILESASTNQTSMYLCASSLRPGQGALSETQYFGPGTRLLVL.

The gene calls are TRBV20-1 and TRBJ2-7; D unresolved. The CDR3 loop spans 16 amino acids. CDR1 DFQATT and CDR2 SNEGSKA come from the germline V gene (reference sequence). V lost 1 base to trimming and J lost 0 bases, with 16 bases between them. The chain's CDR3 is CSARVPFARDSYEQYF. CDR3 coding DNA: TGCAGTGCTAGAGTCCCTTTTGCGAGAGACTCCTACGAGCAGTACTTC.

This clonotype has at least ten counts. V and J are TRBV20-1 and TRBJ1-4; a possible D gene is TRBD1 (6 bases). Germline loops: CDR1 DFQATT, CDR2 SNEGSKA (reference sequence). Trimming left V 1 base short and J 7 bases short, with 10 bases between. This CDR3 is 13 amino acids long. The CDR3, as DNA: TGCAGTGCTAGAGGCGGGGGCGGTGAAAAACTGTTTTTT. Encoded protein: CSARGGGGEKLFF.

On this clonotype itself: A clone one base away is much larger, so this may be a read error. CDR3 in amino acids: CASSPGTGVETRYF. The CDR3 coding sequence is TGTGCCAGCAGTCCCGGGACAGGGGTGGAGACCCGGTACTTC. V usage is TRBV6-1 and J usage is TRBJ2-5, with 10 positions matching TRBD1. This CDR3 spans 14 amino acids. Looked up from germline, CDR1 is MNHNS and CDR2 is SASEGT.

The table lists this clonotype with a few counts. The CDR3 sequence is CSARGTGLGYTF. The CDR3, as DNA: TGCAGTGCTAGGGGGACGGGACTAGGCTACACCTTC. The chain links TRBV20-1 to TRBJ1-2; D is perhaps TRBD1 (5 bases). CDR1 is DFQATT and CDR2 is SNEGSKA in the germline V gene (reference sequence). This CDR3 comprises 12 residues. The V gene lost 3 bases and the J gene lost 8 bases, with 13 bases spanning the gap.

The genes are TRBV10-2 and TRBJ1-1, with D uncertain. This CDR3 has 17 amino acids. Germline CDR1 is WSHSY and CDR2 is SAAADI. V was clipped by 7 bases and J by 2 bases, with 23 bases between them. The CDR3 DNA sequence: TGCGCCAGCACCAAAAAAGTGGCGCTTCCCAGAAACACTGAAGCTTTCTTT. This encodes CASTKKVALPRNTEAFF.

With regard to this clonotype: This sequence may be a read error, since a much larger clone differs from it by one base. The gene calls are TRBV7-2 and TRBJ2-5; 11 nucleotides line up with TRBD1. The assigned J gene may be wrong: the sequence end matches TRBJ2-1 better. CDR1 SGHTA and CDR2 FQGNSA come from the germline V gene. CDR3 length equals 14 residues. CDR3 in DNA: TGTGCCAGCTGCCCGATGGGACAGGGGGATGAGCAGTTCTTC. Residues: CASCPMGQGDEQFF.

This clonotype was recorded a few times. This chain uses TRBV6-1 with TRBJ1-4; tentative D call: TRBD1 (6 bases). The CDR3 has 16 residues. Germline values: CDR1 MNHNS, CDR2 SASEGT. V dropped 7 bases and J dropped 4 bases, with 19 bases sitting between them. This CDR3 is CASTSSRAGVNEKLFF. The CDR3 nucleotides are TGTGCCAGCACTAGTTCGCGGGCAGGGGTTAATGAAAAACTGTTTTTT.

This clonotype was seen a few times. A much larger clone is a single base away; this may be a read error. The chain couples TRBV11-2 to TRBJ2-7, with 13 bases matching TRBD2. J gave up 9 bases and V 5 bases, and 10 bases lay outside the gene matches. The CDR3 length is 15 residues. Germline values: CDR1 SGHAT, CDR2 FQNNGV. The CDR3 coding sequence is TGTGCCAGCAGCCCTAGGACTAGCGGGGGCCCAAGGCAGTACTTC. Translating gives CASSPRTSGGPRQYF.

The CDR3 sequence is CASSQEQVGYGYTF. The CDR3 DNA sequence: TGTGCCAGCAGCCAAGAACAGGTTGGATATGGCTACACCTTC. V usage is TRBV3-1 and J usage is TRBJ1-2; perhaps TRBD1 as D (5 bases). Germline lookup yields CDR1 LGHDT and CDR2 YNNKEL (reference sequence). The CDR3 covers 14 residues. The V end lost 0 bases, the J end lost 5 bases, and 10 bases lay between the germline ends.

The rearrangement uses TRBV12-3 or TRBV12-4 and TRBJ2-6, with 8 bases identical to TRBD2. This CDR3 is 19 amino acids long. V trimming: 3 bases; J trimming: 2 bases; junction bases outside the gene matches: 12. The CDR3: CASSLAGTGGVTGANVLTF. The CDR3 nucleotides are TGTGCCAGCAGTTTGGCGGGAACCGGGGGGGTTACTGGGGCCAACGTCCTGACTTTC.

Only a few counts were recorded for this clonotype. The rearrangement uses TRBV3-1 and TRBJ2-7; D is unresolved. CDR1 and CDR2 (germline): LGHDT, YNNKEL (reference sequence). With 6 bases removed from V and 3 bases from J, the gap between germline ends came to 12 bases. There are 13 residues in the CDR3. The CDR3 DNA is TGTGCCAGCAGTTACAATCAGCTCTACGAGCAGTACTTC. As protein: CASSYNQLYEQYF.

Ten or more counts support this clonotype. This chain links TRBV18 with TRBJ1-1; D gene uncertain. CDR1 and CDR2 from the germline V gene are KGHSH and LQKENI. The germline V and J ends were trimmed by 2 bases and 3 bases, with 7 bases remaining between them. The CDR3 spans 13 residues. CDR3 sequence reads: CASSPYGDTEAFF. DNA of the CDR3: TGTGCCAGCTCACCATACGGGGACACTGAAGCTTTCTTT.

This rearrangement joins TRBV7-8 to TRBJ2-2; D is perhaps TRBD1 (5 bases). The CDR3 has 14 amino acids. Germline CDR1 SGHVS, CDR2 FQNEAQ. With 5 bases removed from V and 6 bases from J, the gap between germline ends came to 13 bases. The CDR3 sequence: CASSGRVGPGELFF. The CDR3 nucleotides are TGTGCCAGCAGCGGCAGGGTGGGCCCCGGGGAGCTGTTTTTT.

This clonotype was seen repeatedly, ten times or more. V and J are TRBV6-5 and TRBJ1-1; a weak D match, TRBD1 (5 bases). The CDR3 covers 15 residues. CDR1 is MNHEY, CDR2 SVGAGI, per germline. V lost 2 bases to trimming and J lost 0 bases, with 10 bases between them. The CDR3: CASSYDPGVNTEAFF. CDR3 DNA sequence: TGTGCCAGCAGTTACGACCCGGGGGTGAACACTGAAGCTTTCTTT.

The gene calls are TRBV11-3 and TRBJ1-1; no definite D call. V was clipped by 1 base and J by 2 bases, with 14 bases between them. Germline assignment: CDR1 SGHNT and CDR2 YENEEA. The length of the CDR3 is 16 residues. CDR3 in DNA: TGTGCCAGCAGCTTAGGTGTTGGGTCCAGAAACACTGAAGCTTTCTTT. Translation gives CASSLGVGSRNTEAFF.

Many counts were recorded for this clonotype. At one of its ends the junction is not consistent with the germline gene, which may arise from a read error. V and J are TRBV7-2 and TRBJ2-5; 7 positions agree with TRBD2. The CDR3 consists of 12 residues. CDR1 is SGHTA and CDR2 is FQGNSA in the germline V gene. In nucleotides, the CDR3 is TGTGCCAGCGGTCCTGCGGGGAGGGTCGGGACTTTC. Amino acid sequence: CASGPAGRVGTF.